This entry is about one TCR beta chain. Its antigen is as yet unknown. One end of the junction fails to match germline, which may point to a read error. Looked up from germline, CDR1 is SGHDN and CDR2 is FVKESK. The CDR3 length is 16 residues. This sample stems from a study of T cells after yellow fever vaccination. Points from the study as a whole: Across the CD4 and CD8 compartments, a small share of clonotypes was present in both. Re-detected after boosting: most primary clones, about 95% of CD4 and about 89% of CD8. The secondary response showed a weaker magnitude and a faster peak, day 5 versus 15.

5'RACE template switching generated TCR cDNA, adding a universal primer site and UMIs. MiXCR was run by TCRdb on the 5' RACE reads, yielding one entry per CDR3 protein. The sample shows hundreds of thousands of distinct CDR3 sequences, 8% to 10% of them seen only once. The clonotype was recovered from a man in his late teens or twenties who received the YFV17D yellow fever vaccine. V gene TRBV14 combines with J gene TRBJ2-1, with 7 nucleotides matching TRBD2. The sequenced sample was PBMCs, obtained on the day of the first yellow fever vaccination. The CDR3 sequence: CTSSRTGTTRHNEQFF. In nucleotides, the CDR3 is TGTACCAGCAGTCGCACCGGGACTACTAGACACAATGAGCAGTTCTTC.